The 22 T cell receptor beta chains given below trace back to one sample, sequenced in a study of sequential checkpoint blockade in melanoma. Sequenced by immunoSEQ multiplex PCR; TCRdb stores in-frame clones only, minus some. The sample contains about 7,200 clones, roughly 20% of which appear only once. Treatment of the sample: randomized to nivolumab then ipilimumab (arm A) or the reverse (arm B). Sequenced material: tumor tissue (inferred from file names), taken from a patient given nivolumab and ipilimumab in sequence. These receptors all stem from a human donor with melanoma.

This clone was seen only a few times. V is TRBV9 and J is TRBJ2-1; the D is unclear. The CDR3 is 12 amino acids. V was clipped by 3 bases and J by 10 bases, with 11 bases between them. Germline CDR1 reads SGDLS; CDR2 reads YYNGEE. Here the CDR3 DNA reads TGTGCCAGCAGCGGGGGTTCAATAGAGCAGTTCTTC. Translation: CASSGGSIEQFF.

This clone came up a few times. In DNA form, the CDR3 reads TGTGCCAGCAGTTACTCGACTGCGACAGGGTCCGAGCAGTACTTC. This encodes CASSYSTATGSEQYF. The chain combines TRBV6-8 with TRBJ2-7; 7 bases match TRBD1. Unmatched junction bases numbered 8, after V lost 0 bases and J lost 6 bases. CDR1 is MNHGY and CDR2 is SAAAGT in the germline V gene. The CDR3 consists of 15 residues.

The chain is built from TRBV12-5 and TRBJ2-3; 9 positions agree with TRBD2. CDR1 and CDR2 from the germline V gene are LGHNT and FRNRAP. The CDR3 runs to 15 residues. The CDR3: CASTGGLAGTDTQYF. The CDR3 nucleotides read TGTGCCAGCACGGGGGGGCTAGCGGGGACAGATACGCAGTATTTT.

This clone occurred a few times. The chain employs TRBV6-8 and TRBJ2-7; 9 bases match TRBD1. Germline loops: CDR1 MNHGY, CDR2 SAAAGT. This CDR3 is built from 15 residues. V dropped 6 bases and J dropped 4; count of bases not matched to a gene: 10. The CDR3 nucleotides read TGTGCCAGCAGCACCGGGACAGGGAGGGTGTACGAGCAGTACTTC. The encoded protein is CASSTGTGRVYEQYF.

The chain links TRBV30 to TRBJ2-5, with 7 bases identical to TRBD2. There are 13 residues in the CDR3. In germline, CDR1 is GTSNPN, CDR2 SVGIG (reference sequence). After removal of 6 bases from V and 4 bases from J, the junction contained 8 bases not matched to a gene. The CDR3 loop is CACGPGGGETQYF. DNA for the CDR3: TGTGCCTGCGGGCCGGGGGGAGGAGAGACCCAGTACTTC.

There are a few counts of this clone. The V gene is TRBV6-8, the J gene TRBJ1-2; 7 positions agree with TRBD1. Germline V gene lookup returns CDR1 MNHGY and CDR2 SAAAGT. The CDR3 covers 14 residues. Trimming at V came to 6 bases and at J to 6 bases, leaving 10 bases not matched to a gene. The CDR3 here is CASSPTGTDNGYTF. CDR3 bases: TGTGCCAGCAGCCCGACCGGGACAGATAATGGCTACACCTTC.

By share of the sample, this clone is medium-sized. The CDR3 sequence: CASSLGSADYGYTF. The CDR3 bases are TGTGCCAGCAGCTTAGGGTCGGCAGACTATGGCTACACCTTC. The chain employs TRBV11-3 and TRBJ1-2; D is unclear. The V and J ends lost 1 base and 3 bases respectively, with 9 bases between them. The CDR3 loop spans 14 amino acids. Germline-derived CDR1 and CDR2 are SGHNT and YENEEA.

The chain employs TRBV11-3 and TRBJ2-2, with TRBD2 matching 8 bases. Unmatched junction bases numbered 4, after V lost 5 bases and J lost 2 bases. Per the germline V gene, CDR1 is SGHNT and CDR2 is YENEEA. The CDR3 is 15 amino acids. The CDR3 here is CASSPGGVNTGELFF. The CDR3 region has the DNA TGTGCCAGCAGCCCCGGGGGGGTAAACACCGGGGAGCTGTTTTTT.

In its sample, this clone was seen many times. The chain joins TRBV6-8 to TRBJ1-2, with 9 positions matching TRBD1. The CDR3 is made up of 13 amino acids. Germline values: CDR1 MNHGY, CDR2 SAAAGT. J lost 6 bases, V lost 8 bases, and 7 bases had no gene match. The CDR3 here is CASAGQGGNGYTF. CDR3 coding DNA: TGTGCCAGCGCGGGACAGGGAGGAAATGGCTACACCTTC.

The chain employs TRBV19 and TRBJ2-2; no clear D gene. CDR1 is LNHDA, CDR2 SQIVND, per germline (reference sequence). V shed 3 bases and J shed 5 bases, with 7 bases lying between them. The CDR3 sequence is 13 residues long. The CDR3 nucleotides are TGTGCCAGTAGTATTTCGGTTACCGGGGAGCTGTTTTTT. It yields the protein CASSISVTGELFF. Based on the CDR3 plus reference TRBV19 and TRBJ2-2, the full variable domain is DGGITQSPKYLFRKEGQNVTLSCEQNLNHDAMYWYRQDPGQGLRLIYYSQIVNDFQKGDIAEGYSVSREKKESFPLTVTSAQKNPTAFYLCASSISVTGELFFGEGSRLTVL.

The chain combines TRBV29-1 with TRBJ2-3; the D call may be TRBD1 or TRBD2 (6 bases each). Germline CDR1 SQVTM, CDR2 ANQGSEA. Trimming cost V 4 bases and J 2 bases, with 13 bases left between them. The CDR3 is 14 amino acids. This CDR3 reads CSVGGASITDTQYF. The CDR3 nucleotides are TGCAGCGTTGGGGGGGCCTCGATCACAGATACGCAGTATTTT.

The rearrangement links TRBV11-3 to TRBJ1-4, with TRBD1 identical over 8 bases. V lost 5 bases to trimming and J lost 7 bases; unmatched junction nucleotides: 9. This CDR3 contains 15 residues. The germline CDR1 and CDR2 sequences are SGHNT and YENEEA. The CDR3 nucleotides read TGTGCCAGCAGCGCAGGGGGCGAAGGTGGTGAAAAACTGTTTTTT. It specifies CASSAGGEGGEKLFF. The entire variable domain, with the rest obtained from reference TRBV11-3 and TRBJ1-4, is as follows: EAGVVQSPRYKIIEKKQPVAFWCNPISGHNTLYWYLQNLGQGPELLIRYENEEAVDDSQLPKDRFSAERLKGVDSTLKIQPAELGDSAVYLCASSAGGEGGEKLFFGSGTQLSVL.

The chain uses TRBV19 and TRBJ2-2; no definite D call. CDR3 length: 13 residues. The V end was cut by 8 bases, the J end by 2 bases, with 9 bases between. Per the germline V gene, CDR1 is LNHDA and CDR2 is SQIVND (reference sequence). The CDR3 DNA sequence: TGTGCCAGTGCGGACCCCAACACCGGGGAGCTGTTTTTT. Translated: CASADPNTGELFF.

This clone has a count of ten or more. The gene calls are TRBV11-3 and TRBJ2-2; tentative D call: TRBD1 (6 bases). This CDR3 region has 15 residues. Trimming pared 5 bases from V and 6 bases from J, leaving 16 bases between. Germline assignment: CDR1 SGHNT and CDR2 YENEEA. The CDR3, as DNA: TGTGCCAGCAGCCCTACCACAGGGTTCGCCGGGGAGCTGTTTTTT. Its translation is CASSPTTGFAGELFF.

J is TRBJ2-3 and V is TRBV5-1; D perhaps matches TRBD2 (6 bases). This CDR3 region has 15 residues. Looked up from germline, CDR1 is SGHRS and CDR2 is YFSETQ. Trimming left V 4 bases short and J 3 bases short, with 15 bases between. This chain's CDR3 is CASSTLPGGTDTQYF. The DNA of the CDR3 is TGCGCCAGCAGCACCCTACCCGGGGGAACAGATACGCAGTATTTT.

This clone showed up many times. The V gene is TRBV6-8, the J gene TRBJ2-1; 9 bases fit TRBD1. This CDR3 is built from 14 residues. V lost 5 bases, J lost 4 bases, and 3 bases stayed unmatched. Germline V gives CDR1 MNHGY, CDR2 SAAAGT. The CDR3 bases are TGTGCCAGCAGTGGGGGACAGGGTTACAATGAGCAGTTCTTC. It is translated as CASSGGQGYNEQFF.

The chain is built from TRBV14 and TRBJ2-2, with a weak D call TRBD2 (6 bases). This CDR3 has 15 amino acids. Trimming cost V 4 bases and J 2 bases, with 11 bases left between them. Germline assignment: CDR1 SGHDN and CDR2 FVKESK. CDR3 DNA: TGTGCCAGCAGCCCGGGACTTCGCAACACCGGGGAGCTGTTTTTT. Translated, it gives CASSPGLRNTGELFF.

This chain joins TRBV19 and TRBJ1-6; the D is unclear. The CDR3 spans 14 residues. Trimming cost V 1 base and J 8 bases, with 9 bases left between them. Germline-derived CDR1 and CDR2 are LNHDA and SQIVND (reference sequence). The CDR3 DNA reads TGTGCCAGTAGTATAGGACCCGCGGATTCACCCCTCCACTTT. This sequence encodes CASSIGPADSPLHF.

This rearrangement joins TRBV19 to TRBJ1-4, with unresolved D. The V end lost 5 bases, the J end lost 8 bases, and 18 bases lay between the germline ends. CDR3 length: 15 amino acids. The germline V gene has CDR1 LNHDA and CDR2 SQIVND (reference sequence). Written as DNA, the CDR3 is TGTGCCAGTAGTCCGTGGACGGACGGGCCGGAAAAACTGTTTTTT. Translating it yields CASSPWTDGPEKLFF.

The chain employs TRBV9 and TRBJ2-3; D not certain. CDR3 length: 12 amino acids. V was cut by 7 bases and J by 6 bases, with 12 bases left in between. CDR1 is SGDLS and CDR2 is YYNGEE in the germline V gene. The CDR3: CASRAPEDTQYF. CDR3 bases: TGTGCCAGCCGAGCCCCAGAGGATACGCAGTATTTT.

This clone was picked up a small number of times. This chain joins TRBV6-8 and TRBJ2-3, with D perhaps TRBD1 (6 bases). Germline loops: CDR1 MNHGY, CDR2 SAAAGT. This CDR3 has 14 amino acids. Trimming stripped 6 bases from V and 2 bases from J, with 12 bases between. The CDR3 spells CASSPQGTTDTQYF. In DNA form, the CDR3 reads TGTGCCAGCAGCCCACAGGGAACCACAGATACGCAGTATTTT.

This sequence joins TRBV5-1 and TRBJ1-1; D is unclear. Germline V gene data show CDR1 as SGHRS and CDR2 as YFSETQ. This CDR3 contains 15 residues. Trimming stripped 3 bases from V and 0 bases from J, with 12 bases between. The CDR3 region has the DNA TGCGCCAGCAGCTCACCAAACCAAATGAACACTGAAGCTTTCTTT. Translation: CASSSPNQMNTEAFF.